These 8 T cell receptor beta chains were all obtained from the same sample, sequenced in a study of Graves' ophthalmopathy and Graves' hyperthyroidism listed by TCRdb under 2018. TCRdb names Illumina HiSeq 2000 as the instrument used. For repertoire sequencing, TCR beta CDR3 regions were amplified from RNA transcripts. A first-round RT-PCR used HTBI primers with the Qiagen OneStep RT-PCR kit, followed by a second-round multiplex PCR, size selection and purification. TCRdb reworked the public reads: Q25 trimming with fastp, MiXCR clone assembly, productive beta chains retained. CDR3 protein sequences are deduplicated, and each keeps its most common genes and DNA. The sample includes roughly 410,000 distinct CDR3 sequences, with 15% observed a single time. Clones ranked in the top ten supply roughly 7% of the sample. Sequencing was performed on peripheral blood. The receptors come from a woman aged 18-29 years with stable Graves' hyperthyroidism. Donor details come from another sample of the same person, matched by shared clones.

This clonotype was observed many times. This may come from a read error, since a much larger clone is one base off. The chain uses TRBV15 and TRBJ1-2; 8 positions match TRBD1. Germline V lookup: CDR1 LNHNV, CDR2 YYDKDF (reference sequence). CDR3 length: 17 amino acids. The CDR3 here is CATSGEGRGLGYYGYTF. Written as DNA, the CDR3 is TGTGCCACCAGCGGAGAGGGCAGGGGGCTGGGGTACTATGGCTACACCTTC.

V is TRBV20-1 and J is TRBJ2-5, with D possibly TRBD2 on 6 matching bases. The CDR3 is 13 residues long. Trimming pared 2 bases from V and 5 bases from J, leaving 12 bases between. Germline lookup yields CDR1 DFQATT and CDR2 SNEGSKA (reference sequence). The DNA of the CDR3 is TGCAGTGCTAGATTGGGACTTATGGAGACCCAGTACTTC. Its translation is CSARLGLMETQYF.

This clonotype has ten or more counts. In nucleotides, the CDR3 is TGTGCCACCAGTGAGTCTACAGGGTCTGCCTATGGCTACACCTTC. Translated: CATSESTGSAYGYTF. J is TRBJ1-2 and V is TRBV24-1; D is perhaps TRBD1 (6 bases). The CDR3 totals 15 residues. V lost 4 bases to trimming and J lost 4 bases, with 15 bases between them. Germline V gives CDR1 KGHDR, CDR2 SFDVKD.

This clonotype has at least ten counts. This sequence joins TRBV12-3 or TRBV12-4 and TRBJ2-5; D may be TRBD2 (5 bases). The CDR3 contains 14 residues. V shed 1 base and J shed 5 bases, with 11 bases lying between them. DNA for the CDR3: TGTGCCAGCAGTTTAGAACTAAGAGGGGAGACCCAGTACTTC. It translates to CASSLELRGETQYF.

The sample holds many counts of this clonotype. V usage is TRBV7-2 and J usage is TRBJ1-6; the match to TRBD1 covers 9 bases. J lost 9 bases, V lost 1 base, and 7 bases had no gene match. The CDR3 has 16 amino acids. Looked up from germline, CDR1 is SGHTA and CDR2 is FQGNSA. The CDR3 region is CASSLEGQGIGSPLHF. The CDR3, as DNA: TGTGCCAGCAGCTTAGAAGGACAGGGGATAGGTTCACCCCTCCACTTT.

This clonotype was seen only once. This chain uses TRBV19 with TRBJ1-5, with TRBD1 matching over 9 bases. CDR3 size: 15 residues. After removal of 0 bases from V and 5 bases from J, the junction contained 2 bases not matched to a gene. CDR1 and CDR2 (germline): LNHDA, SQIVND (reference sequence). CDR3 sequence (DNA): TGTGCCAGTAGTATAGACCGGGACAGGGATCAGCCCCAGCATTTT. Amino acid sequence: CASSIDRDRDQPQHF.

In regard to this clonotype: Being one base from a much bigger clone, this may be a read error. Because it lacks the conserved phenylalanine or tryptophan at the end, this CDR3 is likely a read error. Here the CDR3 reads CASSSRGGGYTY. CDR3 DNA: TGTGCCAGCAGCTCCCGTGGTGGGGGCTACACCTAC. The chain links TRBV6-1 to TRBJ1-2; no reliable D call. Trimming stripped 6 bases from V and 8 bases from J, with 13 bases between. This CDR3 is built from 12 residues. Germline-derived CDR1 and CDR2 are MNHNS and SASEGT.

This clonotype was seen ten or more times. The chain employs TRBV12-3 or TRBV12-4 and TRBJ1-3, with TRBD1 as a possible D gene (5 bases). This CDR3 is 17 amino acids long. The V gene lost 2 bases and the J gene lost 2 bases, with 16 bases spanning the gap. CDR3 DNA: TGTGCCAGCAGTTTAAGGAGGGGCAGGGTAACTGGAAACACCATATATTTT. Its protein is CASSLRRGRVTGNTIYF.